This TCR beta chain comes out of a study of response to subunit inactivated influenza vaccine. TCRdb used MiXCR to reprocess the RT-PCR reads, holding one entry per CDR3 protein. The repertoire holds about 780,000 distinct CDR3 sequences, with less than 20% as singletons. Germline V lookup: CDR1 GTSNPN, CDR2 SVGIG (reference sequence). V lost 0 bases to trimming and J lost 2 bases; unmatched junction nucleotides: 10. The CDR3 extends over 16 amino acids. The material was PBMCs from blood, obtained approximately 5 days after vaccination. The V and J genes are TRBV30 and TRBJ2-7; 7 bases agree with TRBD1. The TCR was taken from a man aged 50 or older who received an inactivated influenza vaccine. Here the CDR3 reads CAWSVPGQPVPYEQYF. The CDR3 bases are TGTGCCTGGAGTGTACCGGGACAGCCCGTACCCTACGAGCAGTACTTC.